This entry lists 26 T cell receptor beta chains sequenced from one sample in a study of blood T cell repertoires in COVID-19. Measured with immunoSEQ multiplex PCR; TCRdb has only the in-frame clones, and not every one. This sample carries about 440,000 clones, 90% of them seen once, and the ten largest clones take less than 0.75%. The specimen sequenced was PBMCs or T cells enriched from blood (not recorded which). The receptor set was obtained from a young man who had recovered from COVID-19.

In this sample, this clone turned up a few times. The chain has TRBV2 and TRBJ2-2; D unresolved. V lost 4 bases, J lost 5 bases, and 14 bases lay in between. The germline V gene has CDR1 SNHLY and CDR2 FYNNEI. The CDR3 runs 15 residues. The DNA of the CDR3 is TGTGCCAGCAGTGTTTTAGAGGAGAAGACCGGGGAGCTGTTTTTT. The encoded protein is CASSVLEEKTGELFF.

The chain uses TRBV11-2 and TRBJ2-4, with D unresolved. The germline CDR1 and CDR2 sequences are SGHAT and FQNNGV. Trimming took 3 bases from V and 3 from J, leaving 15 bases between them. This CDR3 comprises 16 residues. CDR3 amino acids: CASSFSPRPIKNIQYF. CDR3 nucleotides: TGTGCCAGCAGCTTTAGTCCTCGCCCCATCAAAAACATTCAGTACTTC.

V gene TRBV3-1 (or the pseudogene TRBV3-2) combines with J gene TRBJ2-5; the match to TRBD1 covers 10 bases. Germline V gene lookup returns CDR1 LGHDT and CDR2 YNNKEL (reference sequence). This CDR3 has 15 residues. The junction had 1 base not matched to a gene; V was cut back by 0 bases and J by 3 bases. CDR3 protein: CASSQEGTGEETQYF. CDR3 DNA sequence: TGTGCCAGCAGCCAAGAGGGGACAGGGGAAGAGACCCAGTACTTC.

This sequence joins TRBV28 and TRBJ2-2, with D hard to call. Trimming removed 6 bases at V and 4 bases at J, with 6 bases between. This CDR3 is built from 12 residues. Germline-derived CDR1 and CDR2 are MDHEN and SYDVKM. The DNA of the CDR3 is TGTGCCAGCAGCATTAGCACCGGGGAGCTGTTTTTT. This codes for CASSISTGELFF.

V gene TRBV9 combines with J gene TRBJ2-1; 10 bases align to TRBD1. The ends lost 4 bases at V and 7 bases at J; junction bases unmatched: 8. Per the germline V gene, CDR1 is SGDLS and CDR2 is YYNGEE. The CDR3 consists of 15 residues. CDR3 region: CASSKGQGDYNEQFF. CDR3 DNA sequence: TGTGCCAGCAGCAAAGGACAGGGGGACTATAATGAGCAGTTCTTC.

This clone was recorded once. V and J are TRBV28 and TRBJ2-3; TRBD2 matches at 12 bases. This CDR3 has 16 amino acids. After removal of 6 bases from V and 7 bases from J, the junction contained 11 bases not matched to a gene. Germline V gene sequence: CDR1 MDHEN, CDR2 SYDVKM. The CDR3 nucleotides read TGTGCCAGCAGCCCCCTAAGACTAGCGGGAGTAAATACGCAGTATTTT. It yields the protein CASSPLRLAGVNTQYF. Variable domain in full (rest from reference TRBV28 and TRBJ2-3): DVKVTQSSRYLVKRTGEKVFLECVQDMDHENMFWYRQDPGLGLRLIYFSYDVKMKEKGDIPEGYSVSREKKERFSLILESASTNQTSMYLCASSPLRLAGVNTQYFGPGTRLTVL.

This rearrangement joins TRBV2 to TRBJ2-3; 7 nucleotides line up with TRBD2. Germline CDR1 SNHLY, CDR2 FYNNEI. The CDR3 contains 14 residues. J was trimmed by 4 bases and V by 6 bases; bases with no gene match: 7. The CDR3, as DNA: TGTGCCAGCAGCGGCGGGGGAAGTCCAGATACGCAGTATTTT. Protein: CASSGGGSPDTQYF.

J is TRBJ1-3 and V is TRBV19; D might be TRBD1 (6 bases). This CDR3 spans 17 amino acids. V was clipped by 2 bases and J by 0 bases, with 14 bases between them. Germline CDR1 is LNHDA and CDR2 is SQIVND (reference sequence). The CDR3 protein is CASSITQGGNSGNTIYF. The DNA of the CDR3 is TGTGCCAGTAGTATAACACAGGGCGGTAACTCTGGAAACACCATATATTTT. Based on the CDR3 plus reference TRBV19 and TRBJ1-3, the full variable domain is DGGITQSPKYLFRKEGQNVTLSCEQNLNHDAMYWYRQDPGQGLRLIYYSQIVNDFQKGDIAEGYSVSREKKESFPLTVTSAQKNPTAFYLCASSITQGGNSGNTIYFGEGSWLTVV.

This clone has just one count. The V gene is TRBV21-1, the J gene TRBJ1-2; whether TRBD1, the table's D call, matches the DNA was not checked. TRBV21-1 is noted as a pseudogene. CDR3 length equals 14 residues. The CDR3 sequence is CASSNGPANYGYTF. The DNA for the CDR3 is TGTGCCAGCAGCAATGGTCCAGCTAACTATGGCTACACCTTC.

The V gene is TRBV25-1, the J gene TRBJ2-2; possible D gene TRBD2, 6 bases. The CDR3 loop spans 16 amino acids. Germline CDR1 reads MGHDK; CDR2 reads SYGVNS. V was clipped by 5 bases and J by 0 bases, with 13 bases between them. The CDR3 region has the DNA TGTGCCAGCAGTCCCGTAGGGACTGCGAACACCGGGGAGCTGTTTTTT. It translates to CASSPVGTANTGELFF.

The chain is built from TRBV15 and TRBJ2-3; TRBD2 aligns across 11 bases. Germline CDR1 LNHNV, CDR2 YYDKDF (reference sequence). The CDR3 contains 15 residues. With V trimmed by 0 bases and J by 6 bases, 2 bases remained unmatched. The CDR3 is CATSRDLAGGDTQYF. CDR3 DNA: TGTGCCACCAGCAGAGACCTAGCGGGAGGTGATACGCAGTATTTT.

The V and J genes are TRBV9 and TRBJ1-3, with D possibly TRBD1 on 6 matching bases. Germline V gives CDR1 SGDLS, CDR2 YYNGEE. V lost 0 bases and J lost 2, with 9 bases in between. This CDR3 contains 15 residues. CDR3 sequence (DNA): TGTGCCAGCAGCGTAGATTGGGGGCCTGGAAACACCATATATTTT. Protein product: CASSVDWGPGNTIYF.

V is TRBV6-1 and J is TRBJ1-5; weak D call: TRBD1 (5 bases). V lost 3 bases to trimming and J lost 15 bases, with 18 bases between them. CDR3 size: 13 residues. CDR1 and CDR2 (germline): MNHNS, SASEGT. This CDR3 is CASSDPLRDSRHF. CDR3 nucleotides: TGTGCCAGCAGTGATCCCCTACGGGACTCCCGGCATTTT.

This clone showed up just a few times. The V gene is TRBV12-3 or TRBV12-4, the J gene TRBJ1-1; D possibly corresponds to TRBD1 (6 bases). The CDR3 has 13 amino acids. V lost 3 bases and J 11 bases, leaving 16 bases between the germline ends. CDR3 nucleotide sequence: TGTGCCAGCAGTTTGCCGGGGGGCTCCGGGGCTTTCTTT. Translating it yields CASSLPGGSGAFF.

This clone was found once. V usage is TRBV19 and J usage is TRBJ1-4; no clear D gene. The CDR3 length is 13 residues. Trimming removed 5 bases from V and 10 bases from J, with 14 bases in between. Germline V gene data show CDR1 as LNHDA and CDR2 as SQIVND (reference sequence). The CDR3 sequence: CASSGRVEGKLFF. For the CDR3, the DNA is TGTGCCAGTAGTGGGCGGGTCGAAGGAAAACTGTTTTTT.

V and J are TRBV5-1 and TRBJ2-5; D gene ambiguous. CDR1 SGHRS and CDR2 YFSETQ come from the germline V gene. This CDR3 is 13 amino acids long. The V gene lost 0 bases and the J gene lost 3 bases, with 6 bases spanning the gap. CDR3: CASSLGSEETQYF. The CDR3 bases are TGCGCCAGCAGCTTGGGTAGTGAAGAGACCCAGTACTTC.

In DNA form, the CDR3 reads TGTGCCAGCAGCCAGACAATGAATCAGCCCCAGCATTTT. This gives the protein CASSQTMNQPQHF. The chain employs TRBV14 and TRBJ1-5; no reliable D call. The germline V gene encodes CDR1 SGHDN and CDR2 FVKESK. With 3 bases removed from V and 4 bases from J, the gap between germline ends came to 7 bases. The CDR3 length is 13 residues.

CDR3 nucleotides: TGTGCCAGCAGCCCGGGACAAGCTTCACCCCTCCACTTT. The encoded protein is CASSPGQASPLHF. The V and J genes are TRBV5-4 and TRBJ1-6; D perhaps matches TRBD1 (6 bases). Trimming shortened V by 4 bases and J by 9 bases, and 11 bases separated the two germline ends. CDR3 length equals 13 residues. Germline CDR1 reads SGHNT; CDR2 reads YYREEE (reference sequence).

The chain employs TRBV7-6 and TRBJ1-5; 11 bases line up with TRBD1. The V gene's germline CDR1 is SGHVS and CDR2 FNYEAQ. With 5 bases clipped from V and 6 bases from J, the junction kept 6 bases outside the gene matches. CDR3 length equals 15 residues. Written as DNA, the CDR3 is TGTGCCAGCAGCCCCCGGACAGGGGGCCTTCAGCCCCAGCATTTT. Translated: CASSPRTGGLQPQHF.

The chain's CDR3 is CASSRREGQETQYF. CDR3 DNA sequence: TGTGCCAGCAGCCGGCGGGAGGGCCAAGAGACCCAGTACTTC. This chain links TRBV4-2 with TRBJ2-5; 9 nucleotides align to TRBD2. Per germline, CDR1 LGHNA and CDR2 YNFKEQ. This CDR3 region has 14 residues. The V segment lost 4 bases and the J segment 1 base; nucleotides outside the gene matches: 1.

This chain links TRBV24-1 with TRBJ1-5; unclear D gene. V was cut by 5 bases and J by 2 bases, with 12 bases left in between. Germline V gene lookup returns CDR1 KGHDR and CDR2 SFDVKD. CDR3 size: 15 residues. CDR3 nucleotides: TGTGCCACCAGTGGGTCCGGGATGGGCAATCAGCCCCAGCATTTT. Protein: CATSGSGMGNQPQHF.

The chain combines TRBV7-8 with TRBJ1-3; 8 nucleotides agree with TRBD1. CDR3 length equals 15 residues. With V trimmed by 5 bases and J by 3 bases, 6 bases remained unmatched. CDR1 is SGHVS and CDR2 is FQNEAQ in the germline V gene. CDR3 residues: CASSPDRVGGNTIYF. The DNA of the CDR3 is TGTGCCAGCAGCCCGGACAGGGTGGGTGGAAACACCATATATTTT.

The chain links TRBV28 to TRBJ2-2; D may be TRBD2 (6 bases). This CDR3 has 16 amino acids. The germline gives CDR1 MDHEN, CDR2 SYDVKM. Trimming took 6 bases from V and 0 from J, leaving 14 bases between them. In nucleotides, the CDR3 is TGTGCCAGCAGGGAGATTGCGGGACCGAACACCGGGGAGCTGTTTTTT. This codes for CASREIAGPNTGELFF.

This clone was seen only once. The rearrangement links TRBV7-6 to TRBJ2-1; tentative D call: TRBD2 (5 bases). The CDR3 is made up of 15 amino acids. Germline CDR1 and CDR2: SGHVS and FNYEAQ. With 1 base removed from V and 5 bases from J, the gap between germline ends came to 12 bases. The CDR3, as DNA: TGTGCCAGCAGCTTAGGCCCGGGATCCAACAATGAGCAGTTCTTC. This encodes CASSLGPGSNNEQFF.

Only one count was recorded for this clone. This chain uses TRBV20-1 with TRBJ1-2, with D unresolved. The CDR3 spans 11 residues. Germline V lookup: CDR1 DFQATT, CDR2 SNEGSKA (reference sequence). Trimming stripped 6 bases from V and 1 base from J, with 6 bases between. CDR3 in amino acids: CSATGNYGYTF. The CDR3 DNA reads as TGCAGTGCAACGGGTAACTATGGCTACACCTTC.

V usage is TRBV3-1 (or the pseudogene TRBV3-2) and J usage is TRBJ1-2, with D possibly matching TRBD1 (6 bases). The CDR3 loop spans 13 amino acids. From germline, CDR1 is LGHDT and CDR2 YNNKEL (reference sequence). V lost 4 bases and J lost 6, with 12 bases in between. Here the CDR3 reads CASSLLDSHGYTF. The DNA for the CDR3 is TGTGCCAGCAGCCTCCTGGACAGCCATGGCTACACCTTC.